This TCR beta chain emerged from a study of shared clonotypes between healthy human individuals. Study-wide background: Each donor contributed plates that comprised three CD4 naive, three CD4 memory, two CD8 naive and one CD8 memory.

Clones were read by immunoSEQ multiplex PCR, and TCRdb kept only the in-frame ones, dropping some. Of around 2.5 million clones listed, 93% are singletons. Germline loops: CDR1 ENHRY, CDR2 SYGVKD. V dropped 6 bases and J dropped 8 bases, with 11 bases sitting between them. This CDR3 is built from 12 residues. In the case of this clone: In the same sample, other DNA sequences code for this CDR3.

The investigators split CD4+ cells into a CD45RA+ naive subset and a CD45RA-negative memory subset. This sequence originates from a man younger than 30 in good health. Some clones in this sample may be carry-over from other donors' samples. The specimen sequenced was naive CD4+ T cells from PBMCs. This sample's subset: CD45RA+ positively selected. The chain joins TRBV10-3 to TRBJ2-1; D may correspond to TRBD1 or TRBD2 (6 bases each). The CDR3 is CAISARGDEQFF. The CDR3 region has the DNA TGTGCCATCAGCGCGAGGGGGGATGAGCAGTTCTTC.